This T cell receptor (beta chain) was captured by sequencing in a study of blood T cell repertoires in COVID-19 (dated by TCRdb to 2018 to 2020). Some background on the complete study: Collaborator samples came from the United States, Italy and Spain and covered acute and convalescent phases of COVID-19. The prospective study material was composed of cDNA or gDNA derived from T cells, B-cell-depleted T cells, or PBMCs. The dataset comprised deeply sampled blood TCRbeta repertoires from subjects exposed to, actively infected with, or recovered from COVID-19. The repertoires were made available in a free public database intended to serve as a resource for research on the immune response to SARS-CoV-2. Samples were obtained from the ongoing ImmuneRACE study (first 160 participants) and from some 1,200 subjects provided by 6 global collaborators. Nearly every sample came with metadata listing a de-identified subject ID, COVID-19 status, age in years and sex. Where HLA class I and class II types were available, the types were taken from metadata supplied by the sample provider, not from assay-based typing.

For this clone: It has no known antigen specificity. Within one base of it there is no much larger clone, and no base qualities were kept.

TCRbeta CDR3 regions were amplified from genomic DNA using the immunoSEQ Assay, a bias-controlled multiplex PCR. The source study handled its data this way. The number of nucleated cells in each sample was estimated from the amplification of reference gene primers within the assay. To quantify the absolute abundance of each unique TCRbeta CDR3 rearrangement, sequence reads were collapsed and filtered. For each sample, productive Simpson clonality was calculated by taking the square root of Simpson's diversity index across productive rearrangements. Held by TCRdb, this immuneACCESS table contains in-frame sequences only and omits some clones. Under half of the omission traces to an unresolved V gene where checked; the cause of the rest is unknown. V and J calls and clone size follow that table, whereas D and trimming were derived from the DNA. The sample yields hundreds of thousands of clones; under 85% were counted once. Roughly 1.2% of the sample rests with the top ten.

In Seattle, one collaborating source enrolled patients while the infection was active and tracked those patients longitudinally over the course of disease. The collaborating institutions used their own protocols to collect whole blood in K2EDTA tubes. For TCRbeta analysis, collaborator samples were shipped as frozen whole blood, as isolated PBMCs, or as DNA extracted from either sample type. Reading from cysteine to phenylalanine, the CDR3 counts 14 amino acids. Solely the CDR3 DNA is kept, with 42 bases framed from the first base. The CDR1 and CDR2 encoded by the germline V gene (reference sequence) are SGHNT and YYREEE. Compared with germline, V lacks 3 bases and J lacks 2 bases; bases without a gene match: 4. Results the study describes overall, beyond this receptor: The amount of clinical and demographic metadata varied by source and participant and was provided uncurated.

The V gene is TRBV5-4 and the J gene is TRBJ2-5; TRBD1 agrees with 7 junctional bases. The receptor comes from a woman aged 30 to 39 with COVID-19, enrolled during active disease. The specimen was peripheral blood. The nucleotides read TGTGCCAGCAGCTACCGGGACAGACAAGAGACCCAGTACTTC. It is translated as CASSYRDRQETQYF.